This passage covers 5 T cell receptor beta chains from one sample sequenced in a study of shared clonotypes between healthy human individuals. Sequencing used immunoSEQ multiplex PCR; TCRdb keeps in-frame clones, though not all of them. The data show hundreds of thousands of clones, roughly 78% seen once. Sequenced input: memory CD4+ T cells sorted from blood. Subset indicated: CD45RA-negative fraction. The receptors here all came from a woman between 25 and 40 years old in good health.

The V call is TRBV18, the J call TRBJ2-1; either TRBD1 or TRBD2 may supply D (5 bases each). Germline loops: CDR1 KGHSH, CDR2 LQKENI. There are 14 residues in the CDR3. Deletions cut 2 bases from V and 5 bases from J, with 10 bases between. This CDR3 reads CASSPGGPHNEQFF. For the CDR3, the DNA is TGTGCCAGCTCACCAGGGGGTCCTCACAATGAGCAGTTCTTC.

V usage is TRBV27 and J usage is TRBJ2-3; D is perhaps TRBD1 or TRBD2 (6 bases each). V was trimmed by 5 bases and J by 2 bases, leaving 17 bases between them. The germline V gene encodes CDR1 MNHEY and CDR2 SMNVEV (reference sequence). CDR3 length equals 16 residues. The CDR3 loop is CASSPTGWGVTDTQYF. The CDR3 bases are TGTGCCAGCAGTCCTACAGGGTGGGGGGTCACAGATACGCAGTATTTT.

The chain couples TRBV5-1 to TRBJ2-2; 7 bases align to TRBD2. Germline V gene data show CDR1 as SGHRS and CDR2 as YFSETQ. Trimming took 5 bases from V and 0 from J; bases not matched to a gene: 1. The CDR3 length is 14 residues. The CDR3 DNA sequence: TGCGCCAGCAGGACTAGCCCGAACACCGGGGAGCTGTTTTTT. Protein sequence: CASRTSPNTGELFF.

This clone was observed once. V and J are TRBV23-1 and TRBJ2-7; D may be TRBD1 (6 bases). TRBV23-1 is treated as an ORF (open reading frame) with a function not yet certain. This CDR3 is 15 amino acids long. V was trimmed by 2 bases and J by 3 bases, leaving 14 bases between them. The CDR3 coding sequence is TGCGCCAGCAGTCAACGTAGGACAGTCTACTACGAGCAGTACTTC. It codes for CASSQRRTVYYEQYF.

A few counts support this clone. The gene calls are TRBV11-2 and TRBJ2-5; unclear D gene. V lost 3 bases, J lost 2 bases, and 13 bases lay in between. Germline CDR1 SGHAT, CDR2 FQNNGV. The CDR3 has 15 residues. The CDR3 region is CASSFGRTQQETQYF. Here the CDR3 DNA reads TGTGCCAGCAGCTTCGGCAGGACCCAACAAGAGACCCAGTACTTC.